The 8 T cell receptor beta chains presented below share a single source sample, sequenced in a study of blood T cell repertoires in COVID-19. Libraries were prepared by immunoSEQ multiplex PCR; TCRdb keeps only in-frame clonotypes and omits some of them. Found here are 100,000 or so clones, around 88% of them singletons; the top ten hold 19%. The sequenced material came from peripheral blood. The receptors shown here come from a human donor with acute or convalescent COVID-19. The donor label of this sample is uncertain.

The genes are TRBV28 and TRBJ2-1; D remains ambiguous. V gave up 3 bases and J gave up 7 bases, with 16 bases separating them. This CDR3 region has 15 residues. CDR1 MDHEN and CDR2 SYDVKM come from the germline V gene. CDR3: CASSFATTISNEQFF. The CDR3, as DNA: TGTGCCAGCAGTTTCGCTACTACGATTTCTAATGAGCAGTTCTTC.

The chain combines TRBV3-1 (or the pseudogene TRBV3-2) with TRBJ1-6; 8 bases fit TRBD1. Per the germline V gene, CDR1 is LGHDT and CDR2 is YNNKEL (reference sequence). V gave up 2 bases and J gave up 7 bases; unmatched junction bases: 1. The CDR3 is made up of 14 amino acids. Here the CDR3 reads CASSQWTGNSPLHF. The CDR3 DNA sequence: TGTGCCAGCAGCCAATGGACAGGGAATTCACCCCTCCACTTT.

CDR3 residues: CASYGQSNEKLFF. The CDR3 bases are TGTGCCAGCTACGGACAAAGTAATGAAAAACTGTTTTTT. V usage is TRBV6-5 and J usage is TRBJ1-4; possibly TRBD1 for D (5 bases). From germline, CDR1 is MNHEY and CDR2 SVGAGI. Trimming cost V 8 bases and J 4 bases, with 11 bases left between them. This CDR3 comprises 13 residues.

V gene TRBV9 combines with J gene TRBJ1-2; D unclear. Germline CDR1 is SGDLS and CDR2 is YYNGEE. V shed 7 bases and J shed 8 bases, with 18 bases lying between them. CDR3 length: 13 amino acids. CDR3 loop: CASPPPVVLGYTF. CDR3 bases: TGTGCCAGCCCCCCGCCGGTTGTGTTAGGCTACACCTTC. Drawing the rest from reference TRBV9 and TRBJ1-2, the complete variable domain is DSGVTQTPKHLITATGQRVTLRCSPRSGDLSVYWYQQSLDQGLQFLIQYYNGEERAKGNILERFSAQQFPDLHSELNLSSLELGDSALYFCASPPPVVLGYTFGSGTRLTVV.

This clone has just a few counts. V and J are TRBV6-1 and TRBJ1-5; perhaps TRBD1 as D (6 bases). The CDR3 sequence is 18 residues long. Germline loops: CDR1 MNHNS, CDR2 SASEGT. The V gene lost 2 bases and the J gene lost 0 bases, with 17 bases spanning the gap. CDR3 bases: TGTGCCAGCAGTGAAACCGGGGTCGGGACATATAGCAATCAGCCCCAGCATTTT. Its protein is CASSETGVGTYSNQPQHF.

The DNA of the CDR3 is TGTGCCAGCAGCCCGACGGGACTAGCGGGAGTTGGTGAGCAGTTCTTC. Translated, it gives CASSPTGLAGVGEQFF. The chain couples TRBV7-3 to TRBJ2-1; 14 nucleotides line up with TRBD2. Trimming removed 5 bases from V and 9 bases from J; junction bases left unmatched: 9. CDR3 length: 16 amino acids. The germline gives CDR1 SGHTA, CDR2 FQGTGA.

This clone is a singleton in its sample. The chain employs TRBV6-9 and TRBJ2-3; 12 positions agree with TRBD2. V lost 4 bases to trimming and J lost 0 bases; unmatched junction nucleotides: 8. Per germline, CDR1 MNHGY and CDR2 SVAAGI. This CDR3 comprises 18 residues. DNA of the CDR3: TGTGCCAGCAGTTTACTAGCGGGAGGCACTCCTAGCACAGATACGCAGTATTTT. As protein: CASSLLAGGTPSTDTQYF.

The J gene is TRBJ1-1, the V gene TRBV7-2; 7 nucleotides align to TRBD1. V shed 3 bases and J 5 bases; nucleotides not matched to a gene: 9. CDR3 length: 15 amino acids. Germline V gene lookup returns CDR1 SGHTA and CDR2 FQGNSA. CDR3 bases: TGTGCCAGCAGCTTCCAGTCAGGGGGTGGTACTGAAGCTTTCTTT. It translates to CASSFQSGGGTEAFF.